This T cell receptor (beta chain) was identified during a study of early T cells in non-severe SARS-CoV-2 infection. Study-level information: Chains from this unsorted whole-blood bulk RNA could not be paired. General study points: Missing private and CD4 specificities, VDJdb matching favored anti-spike CD8 responses.

Unique molecular identifier tags were affixed to discrete cDNA molecules. Each CDR3 protein is one row after TCRdb ran MiXCR on the 5' RACE reads. The sample includes under 20,000 distinct CDR3 sequences, roughly 5.4% of them seen just once. In the case of this clonotype: Antigen: not known.

The V end was cut by 5 bases, the J end by 2 bases, with 8 bases between. Germline V lookup: CDR1 MNHEY, CDR2 SMNVEV (reference sequence). The CDR3 runs to 13 residues. The gene calls are TRBV27 and TRBJ2-3, with D perhaps TRBD1 (6 bases). The sample was whole blood, taken at baseline. The sequence came from an adult who was a healthcare worker with PCR-confirmed SARS-CoV-2 infection or an uninfected control (not recorded which). CDR3 amino acids: CASSRQDTDTQYF. In nucleotides, the CDR3 is TGTGCCAGCAGTAGACAGGACACAGATACGCAGTATTTT.